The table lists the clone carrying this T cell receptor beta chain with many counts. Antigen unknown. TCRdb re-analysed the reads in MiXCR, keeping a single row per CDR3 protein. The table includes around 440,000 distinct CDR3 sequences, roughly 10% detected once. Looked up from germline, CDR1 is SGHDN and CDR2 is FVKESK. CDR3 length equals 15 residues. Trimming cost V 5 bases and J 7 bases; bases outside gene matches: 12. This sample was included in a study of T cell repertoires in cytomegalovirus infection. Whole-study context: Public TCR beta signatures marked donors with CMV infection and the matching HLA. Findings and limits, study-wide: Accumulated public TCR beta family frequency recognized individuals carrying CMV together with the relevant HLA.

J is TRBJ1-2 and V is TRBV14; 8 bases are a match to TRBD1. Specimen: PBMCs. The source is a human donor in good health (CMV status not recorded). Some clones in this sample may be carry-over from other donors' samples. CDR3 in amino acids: CASSARDRQPGGYTF. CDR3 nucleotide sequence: TGTGCCAGCAGCGCGCGGGACAGGCAACCCGGTGGCTACACCTTC.